This T cell receptor (beta chain) was obtained from a study of technical replicates of blood from a handful of donors. Profiled with immunoSEQ multiplex PCR; TCRdb holds only in-frame clones, not every one. The table lists about 61,000 clones, about 97% of them singletons. The CDR3 consists of 13 residues. Germline assignment: CDR1 LNHDA and CDR2 SQIVND (reference sequence). Deletions cut 4 bases from V and 2 bases from J, with 9 bases between. The sample consisted of T cells isolated from PBMCs. The receptor was derived from a human donor in good health. The chain combines TRBV19 with TRBJ2-7; D possibly corresponds to TRBD2 (5 bases). CDR3 bases: TGTGCCAGTAGTAGGAGCGGTACCTACGAGCAGTACTTC. Translation gives CASSRSGTYEQYF.